This TCR beta chain originates from a study of cytomegalovirus exposure and HLA in healthy donors. The study's findings and limits: The finding came from a later analysis; first-cohort TCR clusters tended to co-occur in the 95 to 150 validation repertoires. The study listed 150 to 200 cytomegalovirus-associated TCR beta chains.

With 5 bases clipped from V and 6 bases from J, the junction kept 12 bases outside the gene matches. The germline V gene has CDR1 MNHEY and CDR2 SMNVEV (reference sequence). The CDR3 runs to 15 residues. Separate from the approximately 700-subject first cohort was the approximately 120-subject validation cohort, to which the donors belonged. This clone was recorded only once. Its antigen is unidentified. Profiling relied on immunoSEQ multiplex PCR, and the TCRdb table lists in-frame clones only, not all of them. The table lists under 75,000 clones, 80% to 95% of them singletons. The J gene is TRBJ2-7, the V gene TRBV27; 8 nucleotides match TRBD1. This sequence originates from a young man in good health and CMV-seropositive. The sample consisted of PBMCs. The CDR3 spells CASSPRTGNLGEQYF. Here the CDR3 DNA reads TGTGCCAGCAGTCCCAGGACAGGGAATTTGGGCGAGCAGTACTTC.